These T cell receptor beta chains were read from a single sample in a study of cytomegalovirus exposure and HLA in healthy donors. TCRdb keeps only in-frame clones here, not all; method: immunoSEQ multiplex PCR. The sample gives roughly 120,000 clones, around 80% of which show up once; under 15% is in the top ten. The sample taken for sequencing was PBMCs. All receptors come from a woman in her fifties or sixties in good health and CMV-seropositive. Each CDR3 is given with its conserved first and last residue. The D gene is left open where the match is weak. Clone size, where shown, is once, few, many, or a class for clones that have expanded.

d_gene	v_gene	j_gene	abundance	CDR3aa	CDR3nt
TRBD2	TRBV4-2	TRBJ2-7	once	CASSQAGGTRGHEQYF	TGTGCCAGCAGCCAAGCGGGGGGGACAAGGGGACACGAGCAGTACTTC
TRBD1	TRBV19	TRBJ1-6	NA	CASSDRNSYNSPLHF	TGTGCCAGCTCGGACAGGAATTCGTATAATTCACCCCTCCACTTT
NA	TRBV5-5	TRBJ2-7	NA	CASSSTENTYEQYF	TGTGCCAGCAGCTCAACAGAAAACACCTACGAGCAGTACTTC
NA	TRBV5-6	TRBJ2-7	NA	CASSLDFRVHEQYF	TGTGCCAGCAGTTTGGATTTTAGAGTCCACGAGCAGTACTTC
TRBD2	TRBV27	TRBJ2-1	NA	CASSPWTTGGSNEQFF	TGTGCCAGCAGCCCCTGGACGACGGGGGGGTCGAATGAGCAGTTCTTC
NA	TRBV5-6	TRBJ1-1	few	CASSLYRGARTLNTEAFF	TGTGCCAGCAGCTTGTACCGGGGGGCACGGACACTCAACACTGAAGCTTTCTTT
NA	TRBV28	TRBJ1-2	NA	CASSPLRGVYGYTF	TGTGCCAGCAGCCCGCTTCGGGGAGTCTATGGCTACACCTTC
NA	TRBV4-3	TRBJ1-2	once	CASSQDGRGYTF	TGCGCCAGCAGCCAAGATGGGCGAGGCTACACCTTC
NA	TRBV10-3	TRBJ1-1	NA	CAISAQAGNTEAFF	TGTGCCATCAGTGCTCAGGCGGGGAACACTGAAGCTTTCTTT
TRBD2	TRBV5-1	TRBJ2-1	NA	CASNRLAGVNEQFF	TGCGCCAGCAACAGGCTAGCGGGAGTCAATGAGCAGTTCTTC
NA	TRBV6-6	TRBJ2-7	NA	CASSYILSGQYF	TGTGCCAGCAGTTACATACTCTCGGGGCAGTACTTC
NA	TRBV30	TRBJ1-4	NA	CAWSVVGGGNEKLFF	TGTGCCTGGAGTGTAGTTGGGGGGGGTAATGAAAAACTGTTTTTT
NA	TRBV5-1	TRBJ1-2	NA	CASLEGDNGGYTF	TGCGCCAGTCTAGAGGGGGACAATGGGGGCTACACCTTC
TRBD1	TRBV28	TRBJ1-5	NA	CASSSPGQGRDQPQHF	TGTGCCAGCAGCTCCCCGGGACAGGGGAGGGATCAGCCCCAGCATTTT
NA	TRBV30	TRBJ2-5	once	CAWSVGEIQETQYF	TGTGCCTGGAGTGTAGGGGAAATCCAAGAGACCCAGTACTTC